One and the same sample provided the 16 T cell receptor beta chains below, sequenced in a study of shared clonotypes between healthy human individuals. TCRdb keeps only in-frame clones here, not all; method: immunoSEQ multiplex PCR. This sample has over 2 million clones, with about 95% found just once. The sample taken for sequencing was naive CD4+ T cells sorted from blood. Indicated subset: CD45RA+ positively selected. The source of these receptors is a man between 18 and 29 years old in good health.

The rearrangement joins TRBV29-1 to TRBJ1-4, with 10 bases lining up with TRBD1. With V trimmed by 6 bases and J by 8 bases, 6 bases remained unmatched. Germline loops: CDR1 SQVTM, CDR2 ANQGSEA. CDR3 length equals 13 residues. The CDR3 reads CSVRQGAGEKLFF. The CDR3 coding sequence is TGCAGCGTAAGACAGGGGGCGGGGGAAAAACTGTTTTTT.

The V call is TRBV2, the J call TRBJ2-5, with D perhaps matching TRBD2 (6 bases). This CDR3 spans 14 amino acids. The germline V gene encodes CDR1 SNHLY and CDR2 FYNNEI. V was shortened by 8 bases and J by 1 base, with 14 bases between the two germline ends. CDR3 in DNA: TGTGCCAGCGTCCCCCGGGACTCCCAAGAGACCCAGTACTTC. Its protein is CASVPRDSQETQYF. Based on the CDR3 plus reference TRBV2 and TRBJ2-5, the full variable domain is EPEVTQTPSHQVTQMGQEVILRCVPISNHLYFYWYRQILGQKVEFLVSFYNNEISEKSEIFDDQFSVERPDGSNFTLKIRSTKLEDSAMYFCASVPRDSQETQYFGPGTRLLVL.

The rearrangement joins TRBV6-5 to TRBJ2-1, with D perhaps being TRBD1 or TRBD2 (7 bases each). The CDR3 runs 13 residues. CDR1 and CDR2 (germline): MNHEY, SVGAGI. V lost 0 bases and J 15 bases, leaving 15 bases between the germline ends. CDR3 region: CASSYSNQGGRFF. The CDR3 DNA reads TGTGCCAGCAGTTACTCGAACCAGGGGGGGCGGTTCTTC.

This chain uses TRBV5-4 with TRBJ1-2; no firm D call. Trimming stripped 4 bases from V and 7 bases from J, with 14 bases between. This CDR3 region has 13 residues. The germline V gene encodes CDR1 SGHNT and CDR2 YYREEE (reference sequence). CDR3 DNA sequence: TGTGCCAGCAGCCCCGACCGAAACGGTGGCTACACCTTC. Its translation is CASSPDRNGGYTF.

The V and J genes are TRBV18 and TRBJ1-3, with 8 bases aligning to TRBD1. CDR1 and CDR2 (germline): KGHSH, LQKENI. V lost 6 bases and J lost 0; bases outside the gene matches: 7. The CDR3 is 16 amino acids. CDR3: CASSETGVISGNTIYF. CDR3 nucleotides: TGTGCCAGCTCGGAGACAGGGGTTATCTCTGGAAACACCATATATTTT.

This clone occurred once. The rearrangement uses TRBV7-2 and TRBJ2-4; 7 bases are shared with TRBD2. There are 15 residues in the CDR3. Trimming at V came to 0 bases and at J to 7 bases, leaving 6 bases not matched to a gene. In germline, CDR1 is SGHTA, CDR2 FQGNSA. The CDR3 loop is CASSLAGGPWNIQYF. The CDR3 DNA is TGTGCCAGCAGCTTAGCGGGAGGGCCCTGGAACATTCAGTACTTC.

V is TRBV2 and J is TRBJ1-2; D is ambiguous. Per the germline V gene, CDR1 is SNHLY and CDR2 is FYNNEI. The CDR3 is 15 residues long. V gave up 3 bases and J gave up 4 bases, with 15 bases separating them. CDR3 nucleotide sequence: TGTGCCAGCAGTGATTTGGCGCAAAGCACCTATGGCTACACCTTC. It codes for CASSDLAQSTYGYTF.

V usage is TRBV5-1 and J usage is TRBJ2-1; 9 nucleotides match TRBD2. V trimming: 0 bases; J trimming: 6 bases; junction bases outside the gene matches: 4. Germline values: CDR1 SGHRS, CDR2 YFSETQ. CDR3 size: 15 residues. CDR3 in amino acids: CASSLDSGSRNEQFF. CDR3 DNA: TGCGCCAGCAGCTTGGATAGCGGGAGTCGCAATGAGCAGTTCTTC.

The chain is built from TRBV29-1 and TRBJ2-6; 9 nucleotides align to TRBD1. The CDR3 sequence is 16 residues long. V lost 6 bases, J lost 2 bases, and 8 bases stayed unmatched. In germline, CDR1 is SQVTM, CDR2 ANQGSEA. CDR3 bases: TGCAGCGTGGGTCCCGGGACAGGGACTGGGGCCAACGTCCTGACTTTC. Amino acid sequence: CSVGPGTGTGANVLTF.

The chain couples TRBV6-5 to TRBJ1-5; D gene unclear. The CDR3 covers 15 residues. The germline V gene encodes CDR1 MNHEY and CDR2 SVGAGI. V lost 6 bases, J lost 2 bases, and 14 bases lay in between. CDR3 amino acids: CASSTAGSGNQPQHF. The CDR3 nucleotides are TGTGCCAGCAGCACAGCGGGGTCCGGCAATCAGCCCCAGCATTTT.

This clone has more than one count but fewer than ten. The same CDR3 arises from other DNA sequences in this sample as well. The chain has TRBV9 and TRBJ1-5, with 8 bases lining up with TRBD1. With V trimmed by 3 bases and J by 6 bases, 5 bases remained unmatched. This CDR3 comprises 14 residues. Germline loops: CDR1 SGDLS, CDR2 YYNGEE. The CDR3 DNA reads TGTGCCAGCAGCGCTGGACAGGGAGGTCAGCCCCAGCATTTT. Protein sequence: CASSAGQGGQPQHF. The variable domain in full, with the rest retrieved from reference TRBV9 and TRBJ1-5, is DSGVTQTPKHLITATGQRVTLRCSPRSGDLSVYWYQQSLDQGLQFLIQYYNGEERAKGNILERFSAQQFPDLHSELNLSSLELGDSALYFCASSAGQGGQPQHFGDGTRLSIL.

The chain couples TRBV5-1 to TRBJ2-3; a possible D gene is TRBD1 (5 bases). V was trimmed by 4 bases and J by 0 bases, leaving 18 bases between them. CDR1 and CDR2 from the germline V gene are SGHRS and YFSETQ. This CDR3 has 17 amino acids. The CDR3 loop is CASSPGSVAASTDTQYF. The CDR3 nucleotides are TGCGCCAGCAGCCCAGGGTCGGTCGCCGCTAGCACAGATACGCAGTATTTT.

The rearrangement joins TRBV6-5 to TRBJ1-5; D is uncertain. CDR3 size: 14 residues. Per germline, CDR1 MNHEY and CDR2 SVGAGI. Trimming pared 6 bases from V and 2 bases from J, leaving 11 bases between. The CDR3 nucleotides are TGTGCCAGCAGCTACAGTGCGGGCAATCAGCCCCAGCATTTT. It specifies CASSYSAGNQPQHF.

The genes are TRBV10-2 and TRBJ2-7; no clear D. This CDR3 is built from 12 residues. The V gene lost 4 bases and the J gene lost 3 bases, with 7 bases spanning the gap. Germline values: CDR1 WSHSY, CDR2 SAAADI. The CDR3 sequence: CASSVQVYEQYF. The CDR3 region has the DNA TGCGCCAGCAGTGTTCAGGTCTACGAGCAGTACTTC.

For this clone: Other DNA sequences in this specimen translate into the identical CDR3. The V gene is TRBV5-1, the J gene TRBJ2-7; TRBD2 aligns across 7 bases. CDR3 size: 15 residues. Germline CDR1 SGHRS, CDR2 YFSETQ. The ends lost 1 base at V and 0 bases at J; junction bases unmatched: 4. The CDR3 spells CASSLSGGSSYEQYF. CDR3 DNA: TGCGCCAGCAGCTTGAGCGGCGGGAGCTCCTACGAGCAGTACTTC.

The CDR3 DNA reads as TGCGCCAGCAGCTTTAACCGGGACACACAAGGGCAGTACTTC. It is translated as CASSFNRDTQGQYF. V is TRBV5-1 and J is TRBJ2-7; possibly TRBD1 for D (6 bases). Germline V gene lookup returns CDR1 SGHRS and CDR2 YFSETQ. V lost 2 bases and J lost 9, with 18 bases in between. The CDR3 is 14 residues long.